The 8 T cell receptor beta chains reported below all come from one sample, sequenced in a study of blood T cell repertoires in COVID-19. Sequenced by immunoSEQ multiplex PCR; TCRdb stores in-frame clones only, minus some. Of about 130,000 clones in the sample, 60% to 80% were seen once. The specimen was peripheral blood. These receptors were collected from a man aged 60 to 75 who had recovered from COVID-19.

The chain uses TRBV4-2 and TRBJ1-3; TRBD1 might be the D (5 bases). Germline CDR1 and CDR2: LGHNA and YNFKEQ. The CDR3 covers 17 residues. With 0 bases removed from V and 0 bases from J, the gap between germline ends came to 12 bases. The DNA for the CDR3 is TGTGCCAGCAGCCAAGAGAGGCAGGGCCCCTCTGGAAACACCATATATTTT. It codes for CASSQERQGPSGNTIYF.

Here the CDR3 reads CASSPGTGFDNEQFF. For the CDR3, the DNA is TGTGCCAGCTCACCCGGGACAGGGTTTGACAATGAGCAGTTCTTC. This sequence joins TRBV18 and TRBJ2-1, with TRBD1 matching 9 bases. Unmatched junction bases numbered 5, after V lost 3 bases and J lost 5 bases. CDR3 length equals 15 residues. Per germline, CDR1 KGHSH and CDR2 LQKENI.

The chain carries TRBV7-4 and TRBJ2-5, with D possibly matching TRBD2 (5 bases). Germline assignment: CDR1 SGHVT and CDR2 SQSDAQ. With 3 bases removed from V and 4 bases from J, the gap between germline ends came to 18 bases. The CDR3 spans 16 residues. The CDR3 DNA sequence: TGTGCCAGCAGCTTTACTGGGTACGACGCGGGAGAGACCCAGTACTTC. Amino acids: CASSFTGYDAGETQYF.

The V and J genes are TRBV6-5 and TRBJ2-7; 7 nucleotides match TRBD2. The CDR3 is made up of 14 amino acids. The V and J ends lost 8 bases and 1 base, in that order; junction bases with no gene match: 8. Germline V gene lookup returns CDR1 MNHEY and CDR2 SVGAGI. The CDR3 spells CASSAGAGSYEQYF. The DNA of the CDR3 is TGTGCCAGCTCGGCGGGAGCGGGGTCCTACGAGCAGTACTTC.

V gene TRBV5-6 combines with J gene TRBJ1-2; 7 positions agree with TRBD1. Germline V CDR1 and CDR2: SGHDT, YYEEEE. The CDR3 sequence is 14 residues long. The V segment lost 4 bases and the J segment 4 bases; nucleotides outside the gene matches: 7. CDR3: CASSPYRGVYGYTF. The CDR3 nucleotides are TGTGCCAGCAGCCCGTACAGGGGAGTCTATGGCTACACCTTC.

V is TRBV7-2 and J is TRBJ2-7; TRBD2 matches at 8 bases. From germline, CDR1 is SGHTA and CDR2 FQGNSA. The CDR3 is 14 amino acids. V was pared by 3 bases and J by 6 bases, with 7 bases of the junction left unmatched. The CDR3 sequence: CASSLRGVPREQYF. The DNA of the CDR3 is TGTGCCAGCAGCTTGCGGGGGGTGCCCCGCGAGCAGTACTTC. Based on the CDR3 plus reference TRBV7-2 and TRBJ2-7, the full variable domain is GAGVSQSPSNKVTEKGKDVELRCDPISGHTALYWYRQSLGQGLEFLIYFQGNSAPDKSGLPSDRFSAERTGGSVSTLTIQRTQQEDSAVYLCASSLRGVPREQYFGPGTRLTVT.

The rearrangement links TRBV7-9 to TRBJ2-3; TRBD2 agrees at 7 bases. CDR1 and CDR2 (germline): SEHNR, FQNEAQ (reference sequence). There are 16 residues in the CDR3. The V segment lost 3 bases and the J segment 0 bases; nucleotides outside the gene matches: 6. CDR3: CASSFFSGPSTDTQYF. CDR3 nucleotides: TGTGCCAGCAGCTTCTTTAGCGGGCCTAGCACAGATACGCAGTATTTT.

This clone was seen more than once but under ten times. The V gene is TRBV5-1, the J gene TRBJ1-2, with 7 bases matching TRBD1. The ends lost 4 bases at V and 8 bases at J; junction bases unmatched: 11. The CDR3 loop spans 14 amino acids. The germline CDR1 and CDR2 sequences are SGHRS and YFSETQ. CDR3 bases: TGCGCCAGCAGCCCCGGAGGGGGCGAGGGAGGCTACACCTTC. This codes for CASSPGGGEGGYTF. The variable domain in full, with the rest retrieved from reference TRBV5-1 and TRBJ1-2, is KAGVTQTPRYLIKTRGQQVTLSCSPISGHRSVSWYQQTPGQGLQFLFEYFSETQRNKGNFPGRFSGRQFSNSRSEMNVSTLELGDSALYLCASSPGGGEGGYTFGSGTRLTVV.